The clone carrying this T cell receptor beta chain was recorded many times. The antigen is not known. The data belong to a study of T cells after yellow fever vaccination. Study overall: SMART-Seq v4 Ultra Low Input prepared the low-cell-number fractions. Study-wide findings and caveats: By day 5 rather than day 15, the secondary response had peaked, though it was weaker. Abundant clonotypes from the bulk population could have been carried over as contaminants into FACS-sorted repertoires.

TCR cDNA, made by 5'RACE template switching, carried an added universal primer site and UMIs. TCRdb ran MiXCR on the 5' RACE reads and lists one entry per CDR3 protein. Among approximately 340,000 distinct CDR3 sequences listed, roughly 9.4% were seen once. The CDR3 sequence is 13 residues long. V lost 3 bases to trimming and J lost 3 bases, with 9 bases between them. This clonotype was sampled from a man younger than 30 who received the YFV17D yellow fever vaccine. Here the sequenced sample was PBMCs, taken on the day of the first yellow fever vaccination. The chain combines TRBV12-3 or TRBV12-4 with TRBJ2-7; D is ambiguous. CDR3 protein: CASSFGRVYEQYF. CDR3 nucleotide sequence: TGTGCCAGCAGTTTTGGACGAGTCTACGAGCAGTACTTC.